Shown below are 32 T cell receptor beta chains from a single sample sequenced in a study of T cell responses to AZD1222 COVID-19 vaccine. Measured with immunoSEQ multiplex PCR; TCRdb has only the in-frame clones, and not every one. Seen here are about 120,000 clones, less than 90% observed once, and the top ten hold 2.4%. The input for sequencing was peripheral blood, taken on day 0 of AZD1222 vaccination. The source of these receptors is an adult in good health.

The CDR3 spells CATSRDWSAGMNEQFF. CDR3 sequence (DNA): TGTGCCACCAGCAGAGATTGGTCGGCAGGGATGAATGAGCAGTTCTTC. The chain joins TRBV15 to TRBJ2-1; tentative D call: TRBD1 (5 bases). Germline assignment: CDR1 LNHNV and CDR2 YYDKDF (reference sequence). The CDR3 spans 16 residues. Deletions cut 0 bases from V and 7 bases from J, with 16 bases between.

This clone is medium-sized (0.01 to 0.1%) in the sample. The rearrangement uses TRBV5-4 and TRBJ2-2, with 7 positions matching TRBD2. Germline V lookup: CDR1 SGHNT, CDR2 YYREEE (reference sequence). The CDR3 covers 16 residues. V gave up 5 bases and J gave up 0 bases; unmatched junction bases: 7. CDR3 loop: CASSSKAGANTGELFF. CDR3 nucleotides: TGTGCCAGCAGTTCAAAGGCGGGAGCGAACACCGGGGAGCTGTTTTTT.

The V gene is TRBV7-9, the J gene TRBJ2-1, with a tentative D call TRBD2 (6 bases). There are 14 residues in the CDR3. Per germline, CDR1 SEHNR and CDR2 FQNEAQ (reference sequence). V lost 5 bases, J lost 3 bases, and 11 bases lay in between. This CDR3 reads CASSTWTNYNEQFF. As DNA, the CDR3 is TGTGCCAGCAGCACCTGGACTAACTACAATGAGCAGTTCTTC.

The V gene is TRBV5-1, the J gene TRBJ2-3, with TRBD2 matching over 10 bases. The J segment lost 0 bases and the V segment lost 3 bases, leaving 4 bases of the junction unmatched. The germline CDR1 and CDR2 sequences are SGHRS and YFSETQ. CDR3 length: 16 amino acids. Here the CDR3 DNA reads TGCGCCAGCAGCTCCTTAGCGGGAGGTAGCACAGATACGCAGTATTTT. Amino acids: CASSSLAGGSTDTQYF.

The chain combines TRBV9 with TRBJ1-5, with TRBD1 matching over 8 bases. The CDR3 loop spans 17 amino acids. CDR1 and CDR2 (germline): SGDLS, YYNGEE. Losses at the gene ends were 7 bases for V and 5 bases for J; bases not matched to a gene: 17. In DNA, the CDR3 is TGTGCCAGCCCCGGACAGGGTAGGGGAAAGAGGGATCAGCCCCAGCATTTT. Its translation: CASPGQGRGKRDQPQHF.

The chain joins TRBV2 to TRBJ2-7; a weak D match, TRBD2 (6 bases). The CDR3 totals 15 residues. V was shortened by 0 bases and J by 5 bases, with 14 bases between the two germline ends. Per the germline V gene, CDR1 is SNHLY and CDR2 is FYNNEI. The CDR3 DNA follows: TGTGCCAGCAGTGAAGCGCTTCGGACTAAGGACGAGCAGTACTTC. As protein: CASSEALRTKDEQYF.

The rearrangement uses TRBV3-1 (or the pseudogene TRBV3-2) and TRBJ2-3, with D uncertain. V lost 1 base and J 3 bases, leaving 11 bases between the germline ends. Germline V CDR1 and CDR2: LGHDT, YNNKEL (reference sequence). The CDR3 runs 15 residues. CDR3 coding DNA: TGTGCCAGCAGCCAAGGGAAGGTCTTGACAGATACGCAGTATTTT. Translating it yields CASSQGKVLTDTQYF.

The chain is built from TRBV9 and TRBJ2-7, with 13 bases aligning to TRBD2. CDR3 length: 17 amino acids. The V gene's germline CDR1 is SGDLS and CDR2 YYNGEE. Trimming at V came to 0 bases and at J to 6 bases, leaving 9 bases not matched to a gene. CDR3 DNA sequence: TGTGCCAGCAGCGTAGGTGGACTAGCGGGGGATCGGGGCGAGCAGTACTTC. This codes for CASSVGGLAGDRGEQYF.

V and J are TRBV7-6 and TRBJ2-5; 7 bases line up with TRBD2. The germline gives CDR1 SGHVS, CDR2 FNYEAQ. J gave up 4 bases and V 5 bases, and 10 bases lay outside the gene matches. The CDR3 is 15 amino acids. The CDR3 protein is CASSAPGLAAETQYF. CDR3 DNA: TGTGCCAGCAGCGCCCCCGGGCTAGCGGCAGAGACCCAGTACTTC.

The sample holds one count of this clone. The chain is built from TRBV24-1 and TRBJ2-5; the D is unclear. Deletions cut 9 bases from V and 1 base from J, with 8 bases between. Looked up from germline, CDR1 is KGHDR and CDR2 is SFDVKD. This CDR3 has 12 residues. The CDR3 spells CATSDLQETQYF. CDR3 bases: TGTGCCACCTCGGACCTCCAAGAGACCCAGTACTTC.

The gene calls are TRBV5-4 and TRBJ2-7; 7 bases line up with TRBD1. CDR1 is SGHNT and CDR2 is YYREEE in the germline V gene (reference sequence). This CDR3 contains 13 residues. The V and J ends lost 4 bases and 3 bases, in that order; junction bases with no gene match: 4. The CDR3 DNA reads TGTGCCAGCAGCCTCGACAGGGACTACGAGCAGTACTTC. Amino acid sequence: CASSLDRDYEQYF.

The chain carries TRBV5-1 and TRBJ2-1, with D unresolved. CDR1 and CDR2 from the germline V gene are SGHRS and YFSETQ. The CDR3 contains 15 residues. V lost 4 bases, J lost 0 bases, and 11 bases lay in between. DNA of the CDR3: TGCGCCAGCAGCCCCAACCGTCACTCCTACAATGAGCAGTTCTTC. It translates to CASSPNRHSYNEQFF.

The CDR3 nucleotides are TGTGCCAGCAGCTATAAGGGGGAGCGACAGCCCCAGCATTTT. It encodes CASSYKGERQPQHF. The gene calls are TRBV7-9 and TRBJ1-5, with a possible D match to TRBD1 (6 bases). V was trimmed by 4 bases and J by 7 bases, leaving 14 bases between them. Germline V CDR1 and CDR2: SEHNR, FQNEAQ (reference sequence). The CDR3 contains 14 residues.

The chain links TRBV7-8 to TRBJ1-4; tentative D call: TRBD1 (6 bases). From germline, CDR1 is SGHVS and CDR2 FQNEAQ. This CDR3 region has 14 residues. The V gene lost 11 bases and the J gene lost 5 bases, with 18 bases spanning the gap. The CDR3 region is CAGGTGIENEKLFF. The CDR3 DNA reads as TGTGCCGGGGGCACAGGGATAGAGAATGAAAAACTGTTTTTT. The entire variable domain, with the rest obtained from reference TRBV7-8 and TRBJ1-4, is as follows: GAGVSQSPRYKVAKRGQDVALRCDPISGHVSLFWYQQALGQGPEFLTYFQNEAQLDKSGLPSDRFFAERPEGSVSTLKIQRTQQEDSAVYLCAGGTGIENEKLFFGSGTQLSVL.

The chain links TRBV7-2 to TRBJ1-2; TRBD1 matches at 7 bases. Germline V gives CDR1 SGHTA, CDR2 FQGNSA. V lost 5 bases and J lost 1; bases outside the gene matches: 1. The CDR3 is 13 amino acids. This CDR3 reads CASSQGVNYGYTF. For the CDR3, the DNA is TGTGCCAGCAGCCAGGGGGTTAACTATGGCTACACCTTC.

J is TRBJ2-5 and V is TRBV5-4; 10 positions match TRBD2. This CDR3 comprises 15 residues. The germline gives CDR1 SGHNT, CDR2 YYREEE (reference sequence). The ends lost 4 bases at V and 9 bases at J; junction bases unmatched: 12. CDR3 in amino acids: CASSLEISGRNAQYF. As DNA, the CDR3 is TGTGCCAGCAGCCTAGAGATTAGCGGGAGGAATGCCCAGTACTTC. The whole variable domain, remainder taken from reference TRBV5-4 and TRBJ2-5, is ETGVTQSPTHLIKTRGQQVTLRCSSQSGHNTVSWYQQALGQGPQFIFQYYREEENGRGNFPPRFSGLQFPNYSSELNVNALELDDSALYLCASSLEISGRNAQYFGPGTRLLVL.

The chain uses TRBV24-1 and TRBJ2-1; no reliable D call. The V end was cut by 6 bases, the J end by 5 bases, with 16 bases between. The CDR3 covers 15 residues. CDR1 is KGHDR, CDR2 SFDVKD, per germline. CDR3 residues: CATSPAAAPNNEQFF. CDR3 nucleotides: TGTGCCACCAGTCCCGCCGCGGCCCCTAACAATGAGCAGTTCTTC.

Only a few counts were recorded for this clone. The V and J genes are TRBV9 and TRBJ1-1; D is uncertain. The germline gives CDR1 SGDLS, CDR2 YYNGEE. V was trimmed by 3 bases and J by 4 bases, leaving 13 bases between them. CDR3 length: 14 residues. CDR3 residues: CASSAHGLGTEAFF. CDR3 nucleotide sequence: TGTGCCAGCAGCGCTCACGGTCTGGGCACTGAAGCTTTCTTT.

As to this clone: Other nucleotide sequences from this sample produce the same CDR3. The chain joins TRBV30 to TRBJ2-3, with a weak D call TRBD2 (5 bases). The CDR3 runs to 12 residues. The V end lost 3 bases, the J end lost 1 base, and 5 bases lay between the germline ends. The V gene's germline CDR1 is GTSNPN and CDR2 SVGIG (reference sequence). For the CDR3, the DNA is TGTGCCTGGAGCGGGGGCACAGATACGCAGTATTTT. Protein sequence: CAWSGGTDTQYF.

The V gene is TRBV9, the J gene TRBJ1-2, with D uncertain. This CDR3 region has 13 residues. V lost 2 bases, J lost 4 bases, and 9 bases lay in between. The germline CDR1 and CDR2 sequences are SGDLS and YYNGEE. The CDR3 region is CASSVREGYGYTF. In nucleotides, the CDR3 is TGTGCCAGCAGCGTCCGAGAGGGCTATGGCTACACCTTC.

The chain links TRBV27 to TRBJ1-1; 7 bases match TRBD1. With 6 bases clipped from V and 0 bases from J, the junction kept 4 bases outside the gene matches. From germline, CDR1 is MNHEY and CDR2 SMNVEV (reference sequence). The CDR3 covers 14 residues. CDR3 region: CASSPTGLNTEAFF. The DNA for the CDR3 is TGTGCCAGCAGCCCGACAGGGCTGAACACTGAAGCTTTCTTT.

This sequence joins TRBV19 and TRBJ2-7; 7 nucleotides agree with TRBD1. The germline V gene encodes CDR1 LNHDA and CDR2 SQIVND (reference sequence). V gave up 5 bases and J gave up 4 bases; unmatched junction bases: 8. The CDR3 sequence is 14 residues long. The CDR3 spells CASSLATGPYEQYF. As DNA, the CDR3 is TGTGCCAGTAGTCTCGCGACAGGGCCTTACGAGCAGTACTTC. The full variable domain, rest sourced from reference TRBV19 and TRBJ2-7, is DGGITQSPKYLFRKEGQNVTLSCEQNLNHDAMYWYRQDPGQGLRLIYYSQIVNDFQKGDIAEGYSVSREKKESFPLTVTSAQKNPTAFYLCASSLATGPYEQYFGPGTRLTVT.

The V gene is TRBV30, the J gene TRBJ2-5, with D perhaps matching TRBD2 (6 bases). With 1 base removed from V and 2 bases from J, the gap between germline ends came to 14 bases. The CDR3 runs to 15 residues. Per germline, CDR1 GTSNPN and CDR2 SVGIG (reference sequence). CDR3 DNA sequence: TGTGCCTGGAGTGCACTAATCGGGGGTCAAGAGACCCAGTACTTC. It yields the protein CAWSALIGGQETQYF.

V is TRBV28 and J is TRBJ2-7; 11 bases fit TRBD1. Germline values: CDR1 MDHEN, CDR2 SYDVKM. Losses at the gene ends were 2 bases for V and 4 bases for J; bases not matched to a gene: 7. The CDR3 is made up of 16 amino acids. CDR3 DNA sequence: TGTGCCAGCAGTTTAATCTCCGGACAGGGGGCTTACGAGCAGTACTTC. This encodes CASSLISGQGAYEQYF. The full variable domain, with the rest looked up from reference TRBV28 and TRBJ2-7, is DVKVTQSSRYLVKRTGEKVFLECVQDMDHENMFWYRQDPGLGLRLIYFSYDVKMKEKGDIPEGYSVSREKKERFSLILESASTNQTSMYLCASSLISGQGAYEQYFGPGTRLTVT.

The V call is TRBV27, the J call TRBJ2-1; D gene uncertain. Trimming removed 2 bases at V and 4 bases at J, with 9 bases between. The germline gives CDR1 MNHEY, CDR2 SMNVEV (reference sequence). The CDR3 covers 14 residues. DNA of the CDR3: TGTGCCAGCAGTTTAGGCAGGAGTTACAATGAGCAGTTCTTC. It yields the protein CASSLGRSYNEQFF.

In DNA, the CDR3 is TGTGCCAGCAGCTCAACAGGGGTAGGCGGGGAGCTGTTTTTT. Protein product: CASSSTGVGGELFF. V is TRBV7-9 and J is TRBJ2-2; TRBD1 matches at 7 bases. This CDR3 is 14 amino acids long. Germline CDR1 is SEHNR and CDR2 is FQNEAQ (reference sequence). With 4 bases clipped from V and 7 bases from J, the junction kept 6 bases outside the gene matches. The full variable domain, with the rest looked up from reference TRBV7-9 and TRBJ2-2, is DTGVSQNPRHKITKRGQNVTFRCDPISEHNRLYWYRQTLGQGPEFLTYFQNEAQLEKSRLLSDRFSAERPKGSFSTLEIQRTEQGDSAMYLCASSSTGVGGELFFGEGSRLTVL.

The V call is TRBV5-4, the J call TRBJ2-5; the D call may be TRBD1 or TRBD2 (5 bases each). The CDR3 contains 14 residues. Trimming shortened V by 3 bases and J by 2 bases, and 11 bases separated the two germline ends. Germline CDR1 reads SGHNT; CDR2 reads YYREEE (reference sequence). CDR3 bases: TGTGCCAGCAGCTACCCGGGACCACAAGAGACCCAGTACTTC. It encodes CASSYPGPQETQYF.

The J gene is TRBJ1-2, the V gene TRBV19, with 11 bases fitting TRBD1. This CDR3 region has 19 residues. After removal of 3 bases from V and 5 bases from J, the junction contained 17 bases not matched to a gene. The germline V gene encodes CDR1 LNHDA and CDR2 SQIVND (reference sequence). The CDR3 here is CASSIRTGQGAQSWYGYTF. CDR3 bases: TGTGCCAGTAGTATCCGGACTGGACAGGGGGCCCAGTCTTGGTATGGCTACACCTTC.

The CDR3 bases are TGTGCCAGCAGCGTAGATCCCCGGAGCTCTGGAAACACCATATATTTT. The encoded protein is CASSVDPRSSGNTIYF. The V gene is TRBV9, the J gene TRBJ1-3; D is uncertain. CDR1 and CDR2 (germline): SGDLS, YYNGEE. V dropped 0 bases and J dropped 0 bases, with 10 bases sitting between them. The CDR3 totals 16 residues.

In this sample, this clone turned up once. This rearrangement joins TRBV24-1 to TRBJ2-2, with TRBD2 identical over 10 bases. Germline V gene data show CDR1 as KGHDR and CDR2 as SFDVKD. The CDR3 sequence is 16 residues long. Losses at the gene ends were 4 bases for V and 4 bases for J; bases not matched to a gene: 5. CDR3 sequence (DNA): TGTGCCACCAGTGAAGCGGGAGGGCCGCGCACCGGGGAGCTGTTTTTT. Translation: CATSEAGGPRTGELFF.

The chain has TRBV7-8 and TRBJ2-3, with D unclear. There are 13 residues in the CDR3. Trimming took off 3 bases at V and 4 bases at J, with 8 bases between the two ends. CDR1 SGHVS and CDR2 FQNEAQ come from the germline V gene. The CDR3 coding sequence is TGTGCCAGCAGCTTCCCGGCCCCAGATACGCAGTATTTT. Its protein is CASSFPAPDTQYF.

The CDR3 sequence is CASSPTGNEQFF. The CDR3 DNA is TGCGCCAGCAGCCCTACAGGGAATGAGCAGTTCTTC. The chain links TRBV5-1 to TRBJ2-1; D perhaps matches TRBD1 (6 bases). V was clipped by 4 bases and J by 7 bases, with 9 bases between them. CDR1 SGHRS and CDR2 YFSETQ come from the germline V gene. The CDR3 totals 12 residues.